This is a list of T cell receptor beta chains from one sample in a study of blood T cell repertoires in COVID-19. Sequencing was performed with immunoSEQ multiplex PCR; in TCRdb, only in-frame clones are kept and a portion is missing. The repertoire includes roughly 26,000 clones, roughly 80% of them detected once, and more than 20% sits in the top ten. Sequences were obtained from peripheral blood. These receptors originate from a human donor in a cohort sampled during active COVID-19. Both conserved end residues are part of each CDR3. A D gene is named only where the DNA matches it firmly. The size of a clone is reported for some rows only, either as once, few or many, or as a class for expanded clones.

J gene	V gene	D gene	clone size	CDR3 protein	CDR3 DNA
TRBJ1-1	TRBV28	NA	NA	CASSFGEGRTEAFF	TGTGCCAGCAGTTTTGGGGAGGGACGCACTGAAGCTTTCTTT
TRBJ2-2	TRBV29-1	TRBD1	NA	CSVVDRGSNTGELFF	TGCAGCGTAGTCGACAGGGGAAGTAACACCGGGGAGCTGTTTTTT
TRBJ1-1	TRBV6-6	TRBD1	NA	CASSYPQGARTEAFF	TGTGCCAGCAGTTACCCGCAGGGGGCGCGGACTGAAGCTTTCTTT
TRBJ2-7	TRBV4-3	TRBD1	NA	CASSQVQGDYEQYF	TGCGCCAGCAGCCAAGTGCAGGGGGACTACGAGCAGTACTTC
TRBJ2-1	TRBV19	TRBD2	NA	CASSPGAGDNEQFF	TGTGCCAGTAGTCCGGGAGCGGGGGACAATGAGCAGTTCTTC
TRBJ2-1	TRBV9	NA	NA	CASSPAETYNEQFF	TGTGCCAGCAGCCCTGCGGAAACCTACAATGAGCAGTTCTTC
TRBJ2-7	TRBV12-3/TRBV12-4	TRBD1	NA	CASSADRVEQYF	TGTGCCAGCAGTGCGGACAGGGTCGAGCAGTACTTC
TRBJ1-1	TRBV27	TRBD1	NA	CASSFAPTGGRRTEAFF	TGTGCCAGCAGTTTTGCCCCAACAGGGGGACGGCGCACTGAAGCTTTCTTT
TRBJ2-1	TRBV4-2	TRBD2	NA	CASSQDQQRGGRNEQFF	TGTGCCAGCAGCCAAGATCAACAGCGGGGGGGCCGCAATGAGCAGTTCTTC
TRBJ2-1	TRBV7-9	TRBD2	NA	CASAGPGLAGYQSYNEQFF	TGTGCCAGCGCCGGTCCGGGACTAGCGGGATATCAGTCCTACAATGAGCAGTTCTTC
TRBJ2-7	TRBV27	TRBD1	NA	CASRDRAYEQYF	TGTGCCAGCCGGGACAGGGCCTACGAGCAGTACTTC
TRBJ2-2	TRBV27	NA	NA	CASSFGPRGFRELFF	TGTGCCAGCAGTTTCGGACCCCGGGGTTTCCGGGAGCTGTTTTTT
TRBJ2-7	TRBV13	NA	NA	CASSLSGREYEQYF	TGTGCCAGCAGCTTATCTGGACGGGAATACGAGCAGTACTTC
TRBJ2-7	TRBV2	TRBD1	NA	CASRNDDREVDYEQYF	TGTGCCAGCAGAAACGATGACAGGGAAGTTGACTACGAGCAGTACTTC
TRBJ2-3	TRBV14	NA	NA	CASSLTGLTRRSDTQYF	TGTGCCAGCAGCCTAACCGGACTGACTAGGAGGTCAGATACGCAGTATTTT
TRBJ2-7	TRBV7-9	TRBD1	NA	CASSPGQVYEQYF	TGTGCCAGCAGCCCGGGACAGGTATACGAGCAGTACTTC
TRBJ1-6	TRBV5-6	NA	few	CASSLSSGQDNSPLHF	TGTGCCAGCAGCTTGTCCTCCGGCCAGGATAATTCACCCCTCCACTTT
TRBJ2-2	TRBV14	TRBD1	NA	CASSHGTVRGAGELFF	TGTGCCAGCAGCCACGGGACAGTCAGGGGAGCCGGGGAGCTGTTTTTT
TRBJ2-7	TRBV11-2	TRBD1	NA	CASSSRGQVEQYF	TGTGCCAGCAGCTCCAGGGGGCAAGTCGAGCAGTACTTC
TRBJ2-7	TRBV7-2	NA	NA	CASSPPGIYEQYF	TGTGCCAGCAGCCCCCCCGGGATCTACGAGCAGTACTTC
TRBJ2-3	TRBV5-1	NA	NA	CASRVGYSTDTQYF	TGCGCCAGCAGGGTGGGCTATAGCACAGATACGCAGTATTTT
TRBJ1-1	TRBV3-1/TRBV3-2	NA	NA	CASSHYVSANTEAFF	TGTGCCAGCAGCCATTACGTCAGCGCGAACACTGAAGCTTTCTTT
TRBJ1-1	TRBV6-5	NA	NA	CASIMNTEAFF	TGTGCCAGCATCATGAACACTGAAGCTTTCTTT
TRBJ2-1	TRBV7-2	TRBD1	once	CASSLYGTGGYNEQFF	TGTGCCAGCAGCTTATACGGGACAGGGGGCTACAATGAGCAGTTCTTC
TRBJ1-1	TRBV6-5	TRBD1	NA	CASSRTGLMNTEAFF	TGTGCCAGCAGTAGGACAGGTCTCATGAACACTGAAGCTTTCTTT
TRBJ2-7	TRBV6-5	NA	NA	CASSYGGATYEQYF	TGTGCCAGCAGTTACGGCGGGGCGACCTACGAGCAGTACTTC
TRBJ2-7	TRBV29-1	TRBD1	NA	CSVTTRDSNYEQYF	TGCAGCGTAACGACCCGGGACAGCAACTACGAGCAGTACTTC
TRBJ1-4	TRBV18	NA	once	CATFDRTNEKLFF	TGTGCCACCTTCGACAGAACTAATGAAAAACTGTTTTTT
TRBJ2-1	TRBV6-2/TRBV6-3	NA	NA	CASSSDSALDEQFF	TGTGCCAGCAGTTCGGACTCCGCCTTAGATGAGCAGTTCTTC
TRBJ2-7	TRBV12-5	NA	NA	CASGRGAGGEGEQYF	TGTGCTAGTGGCCGCGGGGCTGGGGGAGAGGGGGAGCAGTACTTC
TRBJ2-2	TRBV24-1	NA	NA	CATRSPNTGELFF	TGTGCCACCAGGAGTCCCAACACCGGGGAGCTGTTTTTT
TRBJ1-4	TRBV11-2	NA	few	CASSLRPGGDEKLFF	TGTGCCAGCAGCTTACGCCCTGGCGGGGATGAAAAACTGTTTTTT
TRBJ1-2	TRBV19	TRBD1	NA	CASSLHPGQGPGYTF	TGTGCCAGTAGTTTACACCCGGGACAGGGGCCCGGCTACACCTTC
TRBJ2-7	TRBV9	TRBD2	NA	CASSGGLAGAGEQYF	TGTGCCAGCAGCGGAGGACTAGCGGGAGCAGGCGAGCAGTACTTC
TRBJ2-7	TRBV19	NA	once	CASSIAASGIASYEQYF	TGTGCCAGTAGTATAGCCGCATCCGGGATTGCCTCCTACGAGCAGTACTTC
TRBJ1-1	TRBV7-9	NA	NA	CASSLISTEAFF	TGTGCCAGCAGCTTAATTAGCACTGAAGCTTTCTTT
TRBJ2-3	TRBV9	NA	NA	CATSKGMGTDTQYF	TGTGCCACGAGCAAGGGGATGGGGACAGATACGCAGTATTTT
TRBJ1-5	TRBV19	NA	NA	CATGSRVQPQHF	TGTGCCACCGGGAGCCGAGTTCAGCCCCAGCATTTT
TRBJ2-6	TRBV10-3	NA	NA	CAISPTASSGANVLTF	TGTGCCATCAGCCCAACCGCGAGCTCTGGGGCCAACGTCCTGACTTTC
TRBJ2-7	TRBV29-1	NA	NA	CSVGRGRGSYEQYF	TGCAGCGTGGGAAGGGGACGGGGGTCCTACGAGCAGTACTTC
TRBJ2-7	TRBV5-1	TRBD2	NA	CASSDGLADSSYEQYF	TGCGCCAGCAGTGATGGACTAGCAGACAGCTCCTACGAGCAGTACTTC
TRBJ2-7	TRBV5-1	TRBD2	NA	CASSWAGEYEQYF	TGCGCCAGCAGCTGGGCGGGAGAGTACGAGCAGTACTTC
TRBJ2-1	TRBV4-3	NA	NA	CASSQDRSSYNEQFF	TGCGCCAGCAGCCAAGACAGAAGCTCCTACAATGAGCAGTTCTTC
TRBJ2-7	TRBV2	NA	once	CASSRGSGYEQYF	TGTGCCAGCAGTCGAGGGTCCGGCTACGAGCAGTACTTC
TRBJ2-5	TRBV5-6	NA	NA	CASSLGTGLSQETQYF	TGTGCCAGCAGCTTGGGGACTGGACTCAGTCAAGAGACCCAGTACTTC
TRBJ2-5	TRBV27	TRBD1	once	CASSLRQGQETQYF	TGTGCCAGCAGTTTACGACAGGGTCAAGAGACCCAGTACTTC
TRBJ1-5	TRBV11-2	TRBD1	NA	CASSLPGQGIRGNQPQHF	TGTGCCAGCAGCTTGCCGGGACAGGGCATTAGGGGCAATCAGCCCCAGCATTTT
TRBJ2-7	TRBV11-2	TRBD1	once	CASSEGTGGVYEQYF	TGTGCCAGCAGCGAAGGGACAGGGGGCGTCTACGAGCAGTACTTC